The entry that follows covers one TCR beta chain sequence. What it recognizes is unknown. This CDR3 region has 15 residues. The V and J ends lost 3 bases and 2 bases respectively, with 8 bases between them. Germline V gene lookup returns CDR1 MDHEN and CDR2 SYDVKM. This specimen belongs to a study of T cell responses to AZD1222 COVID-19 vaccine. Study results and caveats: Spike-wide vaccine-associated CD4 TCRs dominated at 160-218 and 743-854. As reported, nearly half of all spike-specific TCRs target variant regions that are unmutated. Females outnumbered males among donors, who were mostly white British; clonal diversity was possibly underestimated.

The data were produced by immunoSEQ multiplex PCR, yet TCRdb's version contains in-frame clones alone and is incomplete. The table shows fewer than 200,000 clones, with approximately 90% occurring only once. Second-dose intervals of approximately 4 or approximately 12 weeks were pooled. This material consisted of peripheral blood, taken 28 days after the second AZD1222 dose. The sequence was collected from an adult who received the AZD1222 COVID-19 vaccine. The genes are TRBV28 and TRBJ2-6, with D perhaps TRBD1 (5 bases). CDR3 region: CASSFGRAGANVLTF. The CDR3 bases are TGTGCCAGCAGTTTCGGCAGGGCTGGGGCCAACGTCCTGACTTTC.